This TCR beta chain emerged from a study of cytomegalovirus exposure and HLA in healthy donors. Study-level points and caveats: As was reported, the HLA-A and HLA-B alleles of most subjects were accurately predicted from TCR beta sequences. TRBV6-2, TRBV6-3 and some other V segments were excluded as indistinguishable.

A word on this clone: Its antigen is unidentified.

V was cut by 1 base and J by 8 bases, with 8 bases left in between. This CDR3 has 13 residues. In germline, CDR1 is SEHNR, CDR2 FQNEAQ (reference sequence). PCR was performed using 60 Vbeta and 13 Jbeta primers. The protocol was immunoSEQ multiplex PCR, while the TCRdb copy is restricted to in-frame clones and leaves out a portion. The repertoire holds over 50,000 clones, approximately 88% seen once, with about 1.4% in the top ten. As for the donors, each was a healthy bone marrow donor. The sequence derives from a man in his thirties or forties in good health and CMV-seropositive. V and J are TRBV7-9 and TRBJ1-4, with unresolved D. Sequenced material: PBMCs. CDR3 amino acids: CASSLDVEEKLFF. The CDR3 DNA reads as TGTGCCAGCAGCTTAGATGTCGAGGAAAAACTGTTTTTT. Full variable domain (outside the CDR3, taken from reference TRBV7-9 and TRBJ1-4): DTGVSQNPRHKITKRGQNVTFRCDPISEHNRLYWYRQTLGQGPEFLTYFQNEAQLEKSRLLSDRFSAERPKGSFSTLEIQRTEQGDSAMYLCASSLDVEEKLFFGSGTQLSVL.